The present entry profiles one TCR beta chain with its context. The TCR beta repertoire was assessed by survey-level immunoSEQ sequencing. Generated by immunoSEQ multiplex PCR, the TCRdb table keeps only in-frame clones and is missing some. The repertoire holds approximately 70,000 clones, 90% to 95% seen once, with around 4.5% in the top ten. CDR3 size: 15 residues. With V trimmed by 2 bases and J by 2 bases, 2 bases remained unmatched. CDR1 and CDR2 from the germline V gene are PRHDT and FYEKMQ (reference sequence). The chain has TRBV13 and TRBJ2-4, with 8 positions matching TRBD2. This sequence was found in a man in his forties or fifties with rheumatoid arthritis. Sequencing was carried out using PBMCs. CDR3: CASSLSGGTKNIQYF. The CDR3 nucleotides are TGTGCCAGCAGCTTATCGGGGGGGACCAAAAACATTCAGTACTTC.